Described below is a single TCR beta chain sequence and its context. V gave up 6 bases and J gave up 0 bases; unmatched junction bases: 9. CDR3 length: 17 residues. Per germline, CDR1 MNHEY and CDR2 SMNVEV (reference sequence). Sequencing was performed with immunoSEQ multiplex PCR; in TCRdb, only in-frame clones are kept and a portion is missing. The sample shows about 660,000 clones, approximately 90% of them seen only once. The data originate from a study of shared T cell receptors in the human thymus. These data also featured in a second study, about human thymus T cells. In that study: Donors were healthy Finnish babies undergoing corrective operations for congenital heart defects. The thymus was resected at corrective cardiac surgery. The authors found apparently biased V and J gene usage in thymic and blood repertoires. Related research reported highly overlapping thymic repertoires among unrelated individuals.

The chain uses TRBV27 and TRBJ1-3; 9 bases are shared with TRBD1. The source is a boy younger than two with a congenital heart defect. The sequenced material came from thymocytes. The CDR3 DNA reads TGTGCCAGCAGCAAGTTAGACAGGGGGACCTCTGGAAACACCATATATTTT. It specifies CASSKLDRGTSGNTIYF.